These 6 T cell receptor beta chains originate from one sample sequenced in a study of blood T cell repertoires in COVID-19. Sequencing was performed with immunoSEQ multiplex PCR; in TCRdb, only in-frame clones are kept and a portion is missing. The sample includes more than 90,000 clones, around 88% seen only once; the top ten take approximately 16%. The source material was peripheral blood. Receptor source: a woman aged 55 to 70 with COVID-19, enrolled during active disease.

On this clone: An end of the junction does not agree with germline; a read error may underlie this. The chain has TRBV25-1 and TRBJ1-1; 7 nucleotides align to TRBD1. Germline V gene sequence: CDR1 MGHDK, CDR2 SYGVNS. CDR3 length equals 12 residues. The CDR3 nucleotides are TGTGCCAGCAGTGAGCAGGGACAGCCGACCGAGTTT. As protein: CASSEQGQPTEF. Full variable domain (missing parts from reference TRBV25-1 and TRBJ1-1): EADIYQTPRYLVIGTGKKITLECSQTMGHDKMYWYQQDPGMELHLIHYSYGVNSTEKGDLSSESTVSRIRTEHFPLTLESARPSHTSQYLCASSEQGQPTEFGQGTRLTVV.

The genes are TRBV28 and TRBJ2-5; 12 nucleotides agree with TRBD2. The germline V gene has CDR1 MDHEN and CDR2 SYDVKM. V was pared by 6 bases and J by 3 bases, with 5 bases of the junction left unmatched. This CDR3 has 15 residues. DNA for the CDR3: TGTGCCAGCAGCTCCCCTAGCGGGGGGGAAGAGACCCAGTACTTC. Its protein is CASSSPSGGEETQYF.

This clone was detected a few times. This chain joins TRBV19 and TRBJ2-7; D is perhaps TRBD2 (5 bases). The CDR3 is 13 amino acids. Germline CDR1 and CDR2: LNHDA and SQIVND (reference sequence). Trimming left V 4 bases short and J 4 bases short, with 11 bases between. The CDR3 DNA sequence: TGTGCCAGTAGTACGGACTCAGGATACGAGCAGTACTTC. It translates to CASSTDSGYEQYF.

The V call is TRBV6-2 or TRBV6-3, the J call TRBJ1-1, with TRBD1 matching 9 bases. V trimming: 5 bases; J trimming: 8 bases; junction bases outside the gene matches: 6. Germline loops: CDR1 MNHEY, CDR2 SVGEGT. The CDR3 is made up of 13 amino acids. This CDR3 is CASSQTGGSEAFF. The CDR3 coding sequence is TGTGCCAGCAGTCAGACAGGGGGGAGCGAAGCTTTCTTT.

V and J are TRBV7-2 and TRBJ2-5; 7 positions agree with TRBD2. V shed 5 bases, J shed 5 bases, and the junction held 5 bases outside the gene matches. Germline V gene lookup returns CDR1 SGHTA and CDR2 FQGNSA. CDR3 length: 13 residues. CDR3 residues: CASSATSLETQYF. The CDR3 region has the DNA TGTGCCAGCAGCGCGACTAGCCTGGAGACCCAGTACTTC.

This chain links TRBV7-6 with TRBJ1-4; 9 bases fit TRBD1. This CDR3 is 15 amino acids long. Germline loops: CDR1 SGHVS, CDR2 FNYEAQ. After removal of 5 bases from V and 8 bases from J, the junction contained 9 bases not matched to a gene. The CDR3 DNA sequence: TGTGCCAGCAGCGCGGCCGGGACAGGGATAGAAAAACTGTTTTTT. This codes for CASSAAGTGIEKLFF. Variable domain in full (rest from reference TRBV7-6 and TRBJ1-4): GAGVSQSPRYKVTKRGQDVALRCDPISGHVSLYWYRQALGQGPEFLTYFNYEAQQDKSGLPNDRFSAERPEGSISTLTIQRTEQRDSAMYRCASSAAGTGIEKLFFGSGTQLSVL.